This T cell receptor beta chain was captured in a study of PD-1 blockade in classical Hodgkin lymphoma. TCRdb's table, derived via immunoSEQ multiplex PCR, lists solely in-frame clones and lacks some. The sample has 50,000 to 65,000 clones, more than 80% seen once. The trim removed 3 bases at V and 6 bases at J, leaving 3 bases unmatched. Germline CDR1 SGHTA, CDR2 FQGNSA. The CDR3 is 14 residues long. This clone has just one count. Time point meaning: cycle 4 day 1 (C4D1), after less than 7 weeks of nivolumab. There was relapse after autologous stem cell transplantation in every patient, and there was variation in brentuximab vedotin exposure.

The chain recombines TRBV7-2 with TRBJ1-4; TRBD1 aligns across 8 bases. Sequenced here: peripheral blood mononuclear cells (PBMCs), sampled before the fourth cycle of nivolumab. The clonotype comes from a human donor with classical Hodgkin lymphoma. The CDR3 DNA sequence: TGTGCCAGCAGCTTCGGGACAGGTGATGAAAAACTGTTTTTT. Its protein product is CASSFGTGDEKLFF.